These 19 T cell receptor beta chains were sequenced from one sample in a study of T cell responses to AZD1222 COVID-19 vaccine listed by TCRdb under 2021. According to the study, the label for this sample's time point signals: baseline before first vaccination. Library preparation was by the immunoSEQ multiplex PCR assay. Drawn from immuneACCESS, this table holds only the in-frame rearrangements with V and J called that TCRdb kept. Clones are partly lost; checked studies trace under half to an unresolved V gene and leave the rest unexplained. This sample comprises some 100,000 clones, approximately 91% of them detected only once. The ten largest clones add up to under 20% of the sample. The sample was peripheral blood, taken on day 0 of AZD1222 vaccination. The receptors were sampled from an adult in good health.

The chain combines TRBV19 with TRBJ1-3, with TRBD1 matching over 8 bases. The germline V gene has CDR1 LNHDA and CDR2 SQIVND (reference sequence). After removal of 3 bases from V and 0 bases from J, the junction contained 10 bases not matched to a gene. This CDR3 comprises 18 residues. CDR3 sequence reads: CASSIRGQGPTSGNTIYF. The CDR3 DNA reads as TGTGCCAGTAGTATCAGGGGGCAGGGGCCTACCTCTGGAAACACCATATATTTT.

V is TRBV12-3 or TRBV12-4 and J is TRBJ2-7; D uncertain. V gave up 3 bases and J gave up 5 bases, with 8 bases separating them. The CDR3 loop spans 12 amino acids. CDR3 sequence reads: CASSFVTDEQYF. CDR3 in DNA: TGTGCCAGCAGTTTCGTCACGGACGAGCAGTACTTC.

The CDR3 region is CASSLSPVRVAYEQYF. In nucleotides, the CDR3 is TGTGCCAGCAGCTTAAGTCCGGTTAGGGTGGCCTACGAGCAGTACTTC. The gene calls are TRBV7-3 and TRBJ2-7; no firm D call. The length of the CDR3 is 16 residues. The V end was cut by 1 base, the J end by 2 bases, with 15 bases between. Germline loops: CDR1 SGHTA, CDR2 FQGTGA.

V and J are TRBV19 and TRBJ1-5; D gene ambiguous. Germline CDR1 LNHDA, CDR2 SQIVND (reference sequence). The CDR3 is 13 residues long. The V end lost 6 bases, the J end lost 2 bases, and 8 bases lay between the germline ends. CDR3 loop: CASRFQGNQPQHF. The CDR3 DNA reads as TGTGCCAGTAGATTCCAGGGCAATCAGCCCCAGCATTTT.

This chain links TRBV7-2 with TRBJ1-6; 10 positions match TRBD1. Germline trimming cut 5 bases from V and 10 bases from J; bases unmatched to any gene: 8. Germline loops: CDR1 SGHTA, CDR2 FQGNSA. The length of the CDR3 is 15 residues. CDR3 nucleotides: TGTGCCAGCAGCGCGGGACAGGGGTTGTGGTCACCCCTCCACTTT. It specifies CASSAGQGLWSPLHF.

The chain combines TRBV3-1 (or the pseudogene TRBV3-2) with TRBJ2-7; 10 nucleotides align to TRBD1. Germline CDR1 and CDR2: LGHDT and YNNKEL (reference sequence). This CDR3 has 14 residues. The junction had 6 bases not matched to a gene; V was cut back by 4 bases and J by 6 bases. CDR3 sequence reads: CASSRSGTGVEQYF. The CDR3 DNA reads TGTGCCAGCAGCCGCTCCGGGACAGGGGTCGAGCAGTACTTC.

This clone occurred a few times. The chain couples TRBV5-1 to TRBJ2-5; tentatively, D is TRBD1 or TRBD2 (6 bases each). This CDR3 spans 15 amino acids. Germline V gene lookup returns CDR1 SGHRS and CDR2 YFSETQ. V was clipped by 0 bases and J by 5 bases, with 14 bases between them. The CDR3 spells CASSLAGGEWETQYF. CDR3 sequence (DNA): TGCGCCAGCAGCTTGGCCGGGGGCGAGTGGGAGACCCAGTACTTC.

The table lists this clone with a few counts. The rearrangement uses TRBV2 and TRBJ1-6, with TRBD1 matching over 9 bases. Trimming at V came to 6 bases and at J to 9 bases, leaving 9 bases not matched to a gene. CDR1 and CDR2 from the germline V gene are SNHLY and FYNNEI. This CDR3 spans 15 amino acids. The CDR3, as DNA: TGTGCCAGCAGCCCAGGGACAGGGCCCAGTTCACCCCTCCACTTT. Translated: CASSPGTGPSSPLHF.

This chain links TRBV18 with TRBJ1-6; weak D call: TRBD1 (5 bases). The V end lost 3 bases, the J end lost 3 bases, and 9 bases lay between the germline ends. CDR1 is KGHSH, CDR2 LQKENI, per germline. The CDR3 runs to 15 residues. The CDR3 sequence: CASSPSGGYNSPLHF. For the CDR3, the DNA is TGTGCCAGCTCACCTTCCGGGGGCTATAATTCACCCCTCCACTTT. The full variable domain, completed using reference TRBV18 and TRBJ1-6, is NAGVMQNPRHLVRRRGQEARLRCSPMKGHSHVYWYRQLPEEGLKFMVYLQKENIIDESGMPKERFSAEFPKEGPSILRIQQVVRGDSAAYFCASSPSGGYNSPLHFGNGTRLTVT.

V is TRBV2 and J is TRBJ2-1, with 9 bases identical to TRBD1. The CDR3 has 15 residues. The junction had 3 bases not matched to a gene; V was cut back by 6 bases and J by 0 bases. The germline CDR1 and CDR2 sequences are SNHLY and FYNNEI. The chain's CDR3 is CASSPTGGSYNEQFF. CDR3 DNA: TGTGCCAGCAGCCCGACAGGGGGCTCCTACAATGAGCAGTTCTTC.

CDR3 nucleotides: TGTGCCAGCAGTCAACCGACAGGGGGCCGCAATCAGCCCCAGCATTTT. Its protein is CASSQPTGGRNQPQHF. This chain connects TRBV28 to TRBJ1-5, with 10 bases matching TRBD1. CDR3 length equals 16 residues. Germline lookup yields CDR1 MDHEN and CDR2 SYDVKM. V lost 5 bases to trimming and J lost 2 bases; unmatched junction nucleotides: 6.

In DNA form, the CDR3 reads TGCGCCAGCAGCTACCTACAGGGGAACTATGGCTACACCTTC. This translates into CASSYLQGNYGYTF. The V gene is TRBV5-1, the J gene TRBJ1-2, with 7 nucleotides matching TRBD1. The CDR3 is 14 residues long. Germline CDR1 SGHRS, CDR2 YFSETQ. V gave up 3 bases and J gave up 2 bases; unmatched junction bases: 4.

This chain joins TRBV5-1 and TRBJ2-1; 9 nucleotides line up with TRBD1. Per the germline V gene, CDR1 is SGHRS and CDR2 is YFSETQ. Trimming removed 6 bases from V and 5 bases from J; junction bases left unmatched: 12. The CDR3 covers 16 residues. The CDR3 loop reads CASNLRRTGDNNEQFF. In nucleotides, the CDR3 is TGCGCCAGCAACCTAAGAAGGACAGGGGATAACAATGAGCAGTTCTTC.

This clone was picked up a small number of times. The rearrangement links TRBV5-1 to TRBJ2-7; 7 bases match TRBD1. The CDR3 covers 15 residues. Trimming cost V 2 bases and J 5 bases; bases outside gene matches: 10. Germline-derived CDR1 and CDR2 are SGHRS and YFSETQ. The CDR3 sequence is CASSLEGALFHEQYV. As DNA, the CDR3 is TGCGCCAGCAGCTTAGAGGGGGCGCTTTTCCACGAGCAGTACGTC.

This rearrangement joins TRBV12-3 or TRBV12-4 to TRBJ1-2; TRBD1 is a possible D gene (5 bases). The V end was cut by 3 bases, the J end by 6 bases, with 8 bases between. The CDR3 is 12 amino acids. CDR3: CASSLTVNGYTF. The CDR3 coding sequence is TGTGCCAGCAGTTTGACAGTGAATGGCTACACCTTC.

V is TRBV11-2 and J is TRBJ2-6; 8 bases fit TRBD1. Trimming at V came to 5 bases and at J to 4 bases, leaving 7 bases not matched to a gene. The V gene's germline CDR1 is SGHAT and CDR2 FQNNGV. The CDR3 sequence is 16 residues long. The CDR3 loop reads CASSETGVDGANVLTF. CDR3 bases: TGTGCCAGCAGCGAGACAGGGGTGGACGGGGCCAACGTCCTGACTTTC.

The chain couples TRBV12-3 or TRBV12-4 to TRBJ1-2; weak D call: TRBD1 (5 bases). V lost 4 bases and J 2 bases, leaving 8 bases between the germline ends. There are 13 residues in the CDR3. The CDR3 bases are TGTGCCAGCAGTTCACAGGAAAACTATGGCTACACCTTC. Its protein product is CASSSQENYGYTF.

DNA of the CDR3: TGCGCCAGCAGCCTGCGGGGGACCGGTCAAGAGACCCAGTACTTC. Its translation: CASSLRGTGQETQYF. V and J are TRBV5-1 and TRBJ2-5, with TRBD2 matching 7 bases. This CDR3 is built from 15 residues. Germline V CDR1 and CDR2: SGHRS, YFSETQ. Trimming removed 4 bases from V and 2 bases from J; junction bases left unmatched: 8.

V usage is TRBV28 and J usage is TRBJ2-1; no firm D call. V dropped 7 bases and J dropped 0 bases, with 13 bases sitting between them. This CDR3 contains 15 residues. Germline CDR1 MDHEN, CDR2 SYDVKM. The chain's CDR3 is CASTRRASSYNEQFF. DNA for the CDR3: TGTGCCAGCACCCGTCGAGCCAGCTCCTACAATGAGCAGTTCTTC.